The source of this T cell receptor (beta chain) is a study of vaccination and CD4 T cells after COVID-19. The Oncomine TCR Beta short-read assay generated sequence data from the DNA of cultured CD4+ T cells. TCRdb used MiXCR to reprocess the PCR reads, holding one entry per CDR3 protein. The table has about 18,000 distinct CDR3 sequences, less than 70% seen once; the top ten hold more than 10%. Of note for this clonotype: Antigen unknown.

Treatment in this sample: approximately nine-day PBMC culture with coronavirus spike peptide pools or control peptides (ViraFEST assay). After expanding antigen-specific T cells with peptide pools, ViraFEST sequenced their TCRs. CDR1 and CDR2 from the germline V gene are SGHDN and FVKESK. There are 14 residues in the CDR3. The V and J ends lost 2 bases and 0 bases respectively, with 8 bases between them. This clonotype was sampled from a human donor who had recovered from COVID-19. This chain joins TRBV14 and TRBJ2-7, with D unclear. Material: CD4+ T cells from blood, cultured in vitro. Written as DNA, the CDR3 is TGTGCCAGCAGCCAACGAGTACACTCCTACGAGCAGTACTTC. This translates into CASSQRVHSYEQYF.